The 4 T cell receptor beta chains listed next were all sequenced from one sample in a study of shared clonotypes between healthy human individuals. Here immunoSEQ multiplex PCR was the method, and the copy in TCRdb shows in-frame clones only, minus some. The sample lists roughly 2.2 million clones; more than 85% were seen once. Sequenced sample: naive CD4+ T cells from PBMCs. Described subset: CD45RA+ positively selected. The receptors were gathered from a man aged 18 to 29 in good health. Some clones in this sample may be carry-over from other donors' samples.

The genes are TRBV5-6 and TRBJ1-3; TRBD1 aligns across 7 bases. CDR3 length: 16 amino acids. Per germline, CDR1 SGHDT and CDR2 YYEEEE. After removal of 4 bases from V and 0 bases from J, the junction contained 7 bases not matched to a gene. CDR3 DNA sequence: TGTGCCAGCAGCGCCCCGGGGACAGACTCTGGAAACACCATATATTTT. The encoded protein is CASSAPGTDSGNTIYF.

The chain carries TRBV9 and TRBJ1-2, with 7 bases aligning to TRBD1. The CDR3 consists of 15 residues. J lost 1 base, V lost 0 bases, and 3 bases had no gene match. CDR1 is SGDLS, CDR2 YYNGEE, per germline. As DNA, the CDR3 is TGTGCCAGCAGCGTAGAGGGACAGCTTAACTATGGCTACACCTTC. Protein: CASSVEGQLNYGYTF.

This clone was observed a few times. The V gene is TRBV2, the J gene TRBJ1-5; perhaps TRBD1 as D (5 bases). This CDR3 has 14 amino acids. With 4 bases removed from V and 2 bases from J, the gap between germline ends came to 9 bases. Germline V gene data show CDR1 as SNHLY and CDR2 as FYNNEI. The CDR3 here is CASSVDRRNQPQHF. In DNA form, the CDR3 reads TGTGCCAGCAGTGTCGACAGACGCAATCAGCCCCAGCATTTT.

The rearrangement uses TRBV7-9 and TRBJ2-2, with 7 bases that match TRBD2. V trimming: 5 bases; J trimming: 0 bases; junction bases outside the gene matches: 6. CDR3 length: 16 residues. Germline CDR1 reads SEHNR; CDR2 reads FQNEAQ (reference sequence). The DNA for the CDR3 is TGTGCCAGCAGCAGTCGGACTAGAACGAACACCGGGGAGCTGTTTTTT. Protein sequence: CASSSRTRTNTGELFF.